This record concerns one T cell receptor beta chain sequence. Its specificity is not known. This record belongs to a study of high-grade serous ovarian cancer treatment subgroups. Notes on the study in general: CDR1 and CDR2 were left unanalyzed; analyses focused on CDR3.

Here immunoSEQ multiplex PCR was the method, and the copy in TCRdb shows in-frame clones only, minus some. The sample lists around 30,000 clones, roughly four fifths occurring once. The CDR3 is 17 amino acids. V lost 4 bases and J 8 bases, leaving 23 bases between the germline ends. Germline V lookup: CDR1 MNHEY, CDR2 SMNVEV (reference sequence). The tumor samples were collected prior to definitive surgery or chemotherapy. Sequencing input: tumor tissue. The TCR comes from a human donor with high-grade serous ovarian cancer. The chain combines TRBV27 with TRBJ1-4, with a weak D call TRBD1 (6 bases). The DNA of the CDR3 is TGTGCCAGCAGTTCTAATGTCCCAGGACAGCTCTCAGAAAAACTGTTTTTT. Its protein product is CASSSNVPGQLSEKLFF.